These 3 T cell receptor beta chains share one sample of origin, sequenced in a study of beta chain features in type 1 diabetes. Since all of the isolated RNA was reverse transcribed, expressed TCRB transcripts were what got sequenced. Some clones are missing from TCRdb's copy, which holds only in-frame ones; the method was immunoSEQ multiplex PCR. In the table there are 150,000 to 200,000 clones, about 63% of which are singletons. Their antigens remain unidentified. Study observations and caveats: Moderately but significantly shorter TCRB CDR3s were found in Type 1 diabetes patients in all four CD4+ subsets.

Sequenced: naive CD4+ T cells from blood. All receptors come from a man aged 25-45 years with type 1 diabetes.

This clone was found a few times. Other nucleotide sequences in the sample specify the same CDR3. The chain combines TRBV30 with TRBJ2-3; D unclear. The CDR3 has 12 amino acids. Trimming cost V 5 bases and J 0 bases, with 6 bases left between them. Germline-derived CDR1 and CDR2 are GTSNPN and SVGIG (reference sequence). The CDR3 DNA sequence: TGTGCCTGGGGGCCCAGCACAGATACGCAGTATTTT. Its protein product is CAWGPSTDTQYF. Combining the CDR3 with reference TRBV30 and TRBJ2-3 gives the whole variable domain SQTIHQWPATLVQPVGSPLSLECTVEGTSNPNLYWYRQAAGRGLQLLFYSVGIGQISSEVPQNLSASRPQDRQFILSSKKLLLSDSGFYLCAWGPSTDTQYFGPGTRLTVL.

The genes are TRBV14 and TRBJ2-1, with no clear D. The CDR3 runs to 13 residues. The V end lost 1 base, the J end lost 9 bases, and 10 bases lay between the germline ends. Germline V gene lookup returns CDR1 SGHDN and CDR2 FVKESK. In DNA form, the CDR3 reads TGTGCCAGCAGCCAAGGGGAACGAAGTGAGCAGTTCTTC. Amino acid sequence: CASSQGERSEQFF.

The DNA for the CDR3 is TGTGCCTTAGACAGGGGATCTAATGAAAAACTGTTTTTT. Translation: CALDRGSNEKLFF. The rearrangement links TRBV30 to TRBJ1-4, with 8 nucleotides matching TRBD1. Trimming removed 7 bases from V and 3 bases from J; junction bases left unmatched: 4. The CDR3 runs to 13 residues. Germline assignment: CDR1 GTSNPN and CDR2 SVGIG (reference sequence).